The rows below give T cell receptor beta chains drawn from one sample of a study of cytomegalovirus exposure and HLA in healthy donors. Method: immunoSEQ multiplex PCR; TCRdb's copy keeps in-frame clones and lacks some. The repertoire includes some 130,000 clones, 88% of them detected once, and roughly 6.3% sits in the top ten. Sample: PBMCs. These receptors were collected from a woman aged 18-35 years in good health and CMV-seropositive. CDR3s include the opening cysteine and the closing phenylalanine or tryptophan. The D gene is left open where the match is weak. For some rows the clone size is stated as once, few or many, or as a class when expanded; others skip it.

v_gene	j_gene	d_gene	abundance	CDR3aa	CDR3nt
TRBV9	TRBJ1-1	TRBD1	-	CASTRAQGPSTEAFF	TGTGCCAGCACGCGGGCACAGGGGCCGAGCACTGAAGCTTTCTTT
TRBV2	TRBJ2-3	TRBD2	-	CASKVAGGADTQYF	TGTGCCAGCAAGGTAGCGGGGGGTGCAGATACGCAGTATTTT
TRBV10-1	TRBJ1-1	-	-	CASSARKSMNTEAFF	TGCGCCAGCAGTGCGCGGAAGAGCATGAACACTGAAGCTTTCTTT
TRBV6-1	TRBJ1-5	-	-	CASSETRGFPSNQPQHF	TGTGCCAGCAGTGAGACCAGGGGATTCCCCAGCAATCAGCCCCAGCATTTT
TRBV30	TRBJ1-2	TRBD1	-	CAWGRQGAGYGYTF	TGTGCCTGGGGTCGACAGGGGGCGGGTTATGGCTACACCTTC
TRBV5-1	TRBJ1-1	-	few	CASSLTGLTEAFF	TGCGCCAGCAGCTTGACAGGGCTCACTGAAGCTTTCTTT
TRBV7-9	TRBJ1-1	-	-	CASSLADPEGAFF	TGTGCCAGCAGCTTAGCAGACCCTGAGGGCGCTTTCTTT
TRBV7-9	TRBJ1-1	TRBD1	-	CASRRQGANTEAFF	TGTGCCAGCAGGCGACAGGGGGCGAACACTGAAGCTTTCTTT
TRBV5-1	TRBJ1-1	-	-	CASSLRVTNTEAFF	TGCGCCAGCAGCTTGCGGGTGACGAACACTGAAGCTTTCTTT
TRBV11-2	TRBJ1-2	TRBD1	few	CASSSRDRGPGGYTF	TGTGCCAGCAGCAGTAGGGACAGGGGGCCCGGTGGCTACACCTTC
TRBV5-6	TRBJ2-3	TRBD2	-	CASSLKGLGATSTDTQYF	TGTGCCAGCAGCTTGAAGGGACTAGGTGCTACTAGCACAGATACGCAGTATTTT
TRBV9	TRBJ2-4	TRBD2	-	CASSVGSGVTKNIQYF	TGTGCCAGCAGCGTAGGCAGCGGGGTAACCAAAAACATTCAGTACTTC
TRBV11-3	TRBJ2-7	-	once	CASRPRGHYEQYF	TGTGCCAGCAGACCGCGAGGGCACTACGAGCAGTACTTC
TRBV6-1	TRBJ1-2	TRBD1	-	CASSEGRGHLGYTF	TGTGCCAGCAGTGAAGGCAGGGGGCATCTTGGCTACACCTTC
TRBV7-2	TRBJ2-1	-	-	CASYLGAELNEQFF	TGTGCCAGCTACCTGGGGGCCGAGCTCAATGAGCAGTTCTTC
TRBV5-1	TRBJ2-3	TRBD2	-	CASSSPRERGGLSDTQYF	TGCGCCAGCAGCAGCCCCCGGGAGCGGGGGGGCCTGTCAGATACGCAGTATTTT
TRBV27	TRBJ1-2	TRBD1	-	CASSLSLRTGTGYGYTF	TGTGCCAGCAGTTTATCCCTCAGAACCGGGACAGGGTATGGCTACACCTTC
TRBV11-2	TRBJ2-1	TRBD1	-	CASSLQGARYNEQFF	TGTGCCAGCAGCCTACAGGGGGCCCGGTACAATGAGCAGTTCTTC
TRBV30	TRBJ1-1	-	-	CAWSGGLDTEAFF	TGTGCCTGGAGTGGGGGGCTCGACACTGAAGCTTTCTTT
TRBV7-9	TRBJ1-1	TRBD1	-	CASSSATGGIGNTEAFF	TGTGCCAGCAGCTCCGCGACAGGGGGGATAGGGAACACTGAAGCTTTCTTT
TRBV6-5	TRBJ1-2	-	-	CASSYSSAHYGYTF	TGTGCCAGCAGTTATAGCTCAGCGCACTATGGCTACACCTTC
TRBV7-7	TRBJ2-1	TRBD2	-	CASSSRLAGPNEQFF	TGTGCTAGCAGCTCCCGACTAGCGGGACCCAATGAGCAGTTCTTC
TRBV18	TRBJ2-2	TRBD1	-	CASSLQGAKNTGELFF	TGTGCCAGCTCTCTACAGGGGGCGAAAAACACCGGGGAGCTGTTTTTT
TRBV2	TRBJ1-1	-	-	CASNYRALNTEAFF	TGTGCCAGCAACTACAGGGCCTTGAACACTGAAGCTTTCTTT
TRBV30	TRBJ2-3	TRBD1	-	CAWSTELWTGSTDTQYF	TGTGCCTGGAGTACGGAGCTTTGGACAGGGAGCACAGATACGCAGTATTTT
TRBV11-3	TRBJ2-7	TRBD1	-	CASSYGQGAYEQYF	TGTGCCAGCAGCTATGGACAGGGGGCTTACGAGCAGTACTTC
TRBV5-4	TRBJ1-4	-	-	CASSLAAGREKLFF	TGTGCCAGCAGCTTGGCCGCAGGGAGGGAAAAACTGTTTTTT
TRBV18	TRBJ2-7	TRBD1	-	CASSLGQGAYEQYF	TGTGCCAGCTCACTGGGACAGGGAGCCTACGAGCAGTACTTC
TRBV2	TRBJ2-1	TRBD2	-	CASSSGGGAYNEQFF	TGTGCCAGCAGTTCCGGCGGGGGGGCCTACAATGAGCAGTTCTTC
TRBV9	TRBJ2-7	-	once	CASSVEVGQGEQYF	TGTGCCAGCAGCGTAGAAGTGGGCCAGGGGGAGCAGTACTTC
TRBV14	TRBJ2-1	TRBD2	-	CASSRQGLAGVEQFF	TGTGCCAGCAGCCGACAGGGACTAGCGGGAGTTGAGCAGTTCTTC
TRBV6-5	TRBJ1-1	-	-	CASSPGAETNTEAFF	TGTGCCAGCAGCCCTGGGGCCGAAACGAACACTGAAGCTTTCTTT
TRBV6-5	TRBJ1-2	TRBD1	-	CASSAGQIYGYTF	TGTGCCAGCAGTGCGGGACAGATCTATGGCTACACCTTC
TRBV2	TRBJ2-3	TRBD1	-	CASRTGLDTQYF	TGTGCCAGCAGGACAGGGTTAGATACGCAGTATTTT
TRBV15	TRBJ2-7	TRBD2	-	CATSRTSGSYEQYF	TGTGCCACCAGCAGGACTAGCGGTTCCTACGAGCAGTACTTC
TRBV6-1	TRBJ2-7	-	-	CASSERSFDFYEQYF	TGTGCCAGCAGTGAAAGAAGTTTTGACTTCTACGAGCAGTACTTC
TRBV18	TRBJ2-5	TRBD2	-	CASSLDRTSGGQETQYF	TGTGCCAGCTCACTCGACCGGACTAGCGGGGGGCAAGAGACCCAGTACTTC
TRBV7-2	TRBJ2-1	-	-	CASSLYSSLSSYNEQFF	TGTGCCAGCAGCTTATATAGCAGCCTTAGCTCCTACAATGAGCAGTTCTTC
TRBV5-4	TRBJ2-3	-	-	CASSLGTDTDTQYF	TGTGCCAGCAGCTTGGGGACAGACACAGATACGCAGTATTTT
TRBV6-4	TRBJ2-4	-	-	CASSAGGSGIQYF	TGTGCCAGCAGTGCTGGGGGGTCGGGCATTCAGTACTTC
TRBV7-3	TRBJ1-2	-	-	CASSPEGALPYGYTF	TGTGCCAGCAGCCCCGAGGGAGCCCTCCCTTATGGCTACACCTTC
TRBV13	TRBJ2-2	-	-	CASSLEAGNTGELFF	TGTGCCAGCAGCTTAGAGGCGGGGAACACCGGGGAGCTGTTTTTT